This entry features one T cell receptor (beta chain) sequence. The data are from a study of regulatory T cells in long-lasting Graves disease. Investigators prepared the TCR beta libraries by applying iRepertoire HTBI primers and Arm-PCR of CDR3 regions. TCRdb independently ran MiXCR on the multiplex PCR reads; one entry per CDR3 protein. Among under 450,000 distinct CDR3 sequences listed, roughly 10% were seen once. Time point denoted: newly diagnosed GD, antithyroid drugs for less than 3 months. Extracted RNA from PBMCs served as the source of the TCR library. Diagnosing Graves' disease relied on the American Thyroid Association guidelines. These data were likewise used in another study, on T cells in Graves' hyperthyroidism and ophthalmopathy. That work states: Uncontrolled infection, other autoimmune disease, pregnancy or lactation barred patients from enrollment.

The clonotype was recovered from a young woman with Graves disease. The starting material was peripheral blood mononuclear cells (PBMCs), obtained at new diagnosis, from a patient treated with antithyroid drugs.

CDR3 protein: CASSTLGTGRANVLTF. The CDR3, as DNA: TGTGCCAGCAGCACACTCGGGACCGGGAGGGCCAACGTCCTGACTTTC. The V gene is TRBV7-2, the J gene TRBJ2-6, with D possibly being TRBD1 or TRBD2 (5 bases each). The V and J ends lost 5 bases and 5 bases respectively, with 16 bases between them. This CDR3 region has 16 residues. Germline lookup yields CDR1 SGHTA and CDR2 FQGNSA.